The rows below give T cell receptor beta chains drawn from one sample of a study of shared clonotypes between healthy human individuals. TCRdb's copy holds only in-frame clones and misses some; the assay was immunoSEQ multiplex PCR. The sample lists some 2.1 million clones, just under 95% seen once, with approximately 1.6% in the top ten. Material: naive CD8+ T cells from PBMCs. All receptors derive from a man between 18 and 35 years old in good health. Some clones in this sample may be carry-over from other donors' samples. CDR3s leave out the opening cysteine and the closing phenylalanine or tryptophan. Fields, in order: J gene, CDR3 length, clone size, V gene, CDR3 protein. Size is stated for part of the rows, as once, few or many counts, or as a class when the clone is expanded.

>TRBJ2-1|11|.|TRBV27
ASGLQGGNEQF
>TRBJ1-2|14|.|TRBV9
ASSATRQGPIYGYT
>TRBJ2-7|12|.|TRBV28
ASRIRAGTYEQY
>TRBJ2-5|14|.|TRBV7-6
ASSPSTSGIRETQY
>TRBJ2-1|12|.|TRBV30
AWKVPGLAFEQF
>TRBJ2-7|13|.|TRBV5-5
ASSLVRGLGDEQY
>TRBJ2-7|13|once|TRBV6-5
ASSKRDRGLGEQY
>TRBJ2-2|11|.|TRBV19
ASSVLSAGELF
>TRBJ2-2|14|.|TRBV5-1
ASSVGLAGVPGELF
>TRBJ2-1|12|.|TRBV9
ASSVERNYNEQF
>TRBJ2-7|12|.|TRBV29-1
SVVEWDRGYEQY
>TRBJ1-1|11|few|TRBV9
ASSQQGNTEAF
>TRBJ2-1|13|.|TRBV7-9
ASSFGMSPDNEQF
>TRBJ1-5|13|.|TRBV28
ASSRAGEIDQPQH
>TRBJ1-5|15|.|TRBV28
ASSSPSTGSTNQPQH
>TRBJ2-1|17|.|TRBV4-3
ASSQGLAGAGSSYNEQF
>TRBJ1-1|12|.|TRBV4-3
ASSRITGAAEAF
>TRBJ1-5|13|.|TRBV28
ASSPQRTGNQPQH
>TRBJ1-4|15|.|TRBV7-8
ASSLRSPRGTNEKLF
>TRBJ2-7|10|.|TRBV11-2
ASSFGRYEQY
>TRBJ2-2|12|.|TRBV11-2
ASGEDRNTGELF
>TRBJ2-7|14|.|TRBV5-4
ASSPGGSGRSYEQY
>TRBJ2-1|13|.|TRBV7-9
ASRGTVRPYNEQF
>TRBJ2-1|10|.|TRBV6-6
ASSPGANEQF
>TRBJ1-2|13|.|TRBV30
AWGSYVALEYGYT
>TRBJ2-5|15|.|TRBV4-1
ASSQLPLAAQKETQY
>TRBJ1-2|10|.|TRBV6-5
ASSYGGYGYT
>TRBJ2-1|12|once|TRBV4-3
ASSQGTSAFEQF